This TCR beta chain was documented in a study of CD8 T cells in Susac syndrome. This clonotype was counted once. Trimming stripped 7 bases from V and 2 bases from J, with 11 bases between. Looked up from germline, CDR1 is DFQATT and CDR2 is SNEGSKA (reference sequence). The CDR3 runs 12 residues. Random hexamers primed reverse transcription of about 0.5 to 1 ug RNA. MiXCR, applied by TCRdb to the immunoSEQ multiplex PCR reads, yields one record per CDR3 protein. The data contain 150,000 to 200,000 distinct CDR3 sequences, more than 90% of them singletons. What was sequenced was CD4+ T cells from PBMCs. This TCR was recovered from a human donor in good health. This chain uses TRBV20-1 with TRBJ1-1; tentative D call: TRBD1 (5 bases). CDR3 loop: CSGLWGNTEAFF. The CDR3 DNA sequence: TGCAGTGGCCTTTGGGGCAACACTGAAGCTTTCTTT.